This TCR beta chain was captured in a study of T cell repertoires in cytomegalovirus infection. Study details: Public TCR beta signatures were indicative of both CMV infection and a matching HLA type. General observations from the study: Dominating the ex vivo response were HLA-C-restricted CMV-specific TCR beta clonotypes.

Remarks on this clonotype: Its antigen is unknown.

The CDR3 has 20 amino acids. The ends lost 0 bases at V and 12 bases at J; junction bases unmatched: 26. The germline CDR1 and CDR2 sequences are MNHEY and SMNVEV (reference sequence). In TCRdb, the reads were re-called with MiXCR into one record per CDR3 protein. The sample records 7,600 or so distinct CDR3 sequences, around 50% being singletons. The chain links TRBV27 to TRBJ2-3; TRBD2 matches at 8 bases. Sample: PBMCs, sequenced either directly or after in vitro stimulation (not recorded which). This clonotype was obtained from a human donor in good health (CMV status not recorded). Some clones in this sample may be carry-over from other donors' samples. This CDR3 is CASSLSSILAGGLSTDPQYF. The CDR3 DNA sequence: TGTGCCAGCAGTTTATCGAGTATCCTCGCGGGAGGCCTTAGCACAGATCCTCAGTATTTT.